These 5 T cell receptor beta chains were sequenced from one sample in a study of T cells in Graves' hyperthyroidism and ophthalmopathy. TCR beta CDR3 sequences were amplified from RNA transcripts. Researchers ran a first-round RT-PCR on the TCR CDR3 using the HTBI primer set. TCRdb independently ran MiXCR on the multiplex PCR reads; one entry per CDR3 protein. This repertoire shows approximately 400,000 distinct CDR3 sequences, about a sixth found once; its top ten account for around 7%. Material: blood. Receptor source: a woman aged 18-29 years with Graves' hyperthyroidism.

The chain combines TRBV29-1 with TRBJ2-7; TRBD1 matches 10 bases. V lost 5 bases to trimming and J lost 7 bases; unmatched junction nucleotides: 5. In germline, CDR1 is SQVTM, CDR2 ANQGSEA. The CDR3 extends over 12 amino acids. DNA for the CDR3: TGCAGCGTTTGGGGACAGGGGTGGGAGCAGTACTTC. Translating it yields CSVWGQGWEQYF.

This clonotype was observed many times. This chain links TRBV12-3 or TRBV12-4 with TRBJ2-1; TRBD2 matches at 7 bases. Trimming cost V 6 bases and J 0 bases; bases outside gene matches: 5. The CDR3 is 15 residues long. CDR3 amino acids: CASSQRGSSYNEQFF. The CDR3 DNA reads TGTGCCAGCAGCCAGCGGGGCAGCTCCTACAATGAGCAGTTCTTC.

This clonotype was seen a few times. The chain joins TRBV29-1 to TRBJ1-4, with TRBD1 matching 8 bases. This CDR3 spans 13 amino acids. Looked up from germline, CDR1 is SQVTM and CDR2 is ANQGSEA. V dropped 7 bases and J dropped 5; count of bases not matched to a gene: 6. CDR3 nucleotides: TGCAGCGCAGGGGGCAGGTTAAATGAAAAACTGTTTTTT. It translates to CSAGGRLNEKLFF.

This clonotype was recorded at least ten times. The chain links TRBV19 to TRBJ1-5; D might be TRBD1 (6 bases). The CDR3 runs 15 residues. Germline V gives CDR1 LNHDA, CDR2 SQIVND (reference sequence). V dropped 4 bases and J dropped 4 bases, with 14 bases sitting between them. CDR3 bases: TGTGCCAGTAGTACGTCGGACAGTCCAAATCAGCCCCAGCATTTT. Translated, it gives CASSTSDSPNQPQHF.

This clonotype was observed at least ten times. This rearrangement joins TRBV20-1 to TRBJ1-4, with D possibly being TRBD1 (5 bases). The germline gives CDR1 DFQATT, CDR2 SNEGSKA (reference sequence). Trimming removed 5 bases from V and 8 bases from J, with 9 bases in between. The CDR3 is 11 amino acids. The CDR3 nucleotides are TGCAGTGCTGGGGGGGACGAAAAACTGTTTTTT. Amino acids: CSAGGDEKLFF.